This entry is about one T cell receptor beta chain. This sample was included in a study of blood T cell repertoires in COVID-19. About the study: Nucleic acid was either cDNA or gDNA, and it came from T cells, B-cell-depleted T cells, or PBMCs.

Original handling: How many nucleated cells were present was estimated from reference gene primer amplification. Here immunoSEQ multiplex PCR was the method, and the copy in TCRdb shows in-frame clones only, minus some. The V and J calls and clone size come from that table; D and trimming were worked out from the DNA. Counted here are 280,000 or so clones, approximately 85% occurring once; the ten biggest clones make up more than 2%. CDR1 is SGHNT and CDR2 is YYREEE in the germline V gene (reference sequence). The V gene end was trimmed by 7 bases and the J gene end by 5 bases; junction bases not matched to a gene: 7. The CDR3 consists of 13 residues. Assignment of participants to cohorts was predicated upon participant-reported clinical history. Cohort 3 recovered donors had two negative PCRs, clearance, or symptom resolution.

The sequenced sample consisted of PBMCs or T cells enriched from blood (not recorded which). This clonotype originated in a man aged 25-45 years who had recovered from COVID-19. The chain couples TRBV5-4 to TRBJ2-7; 9 bases map to TRBD1. The CDR3, as DNA: TGTGCCAGCTACCGGGACAGGGACGACGAGCAGTACTTC. Translated, it gives CASYRDRDDEQYF.